Included here is one TCR beta chain sequence, with context. Its antigen is unidentified. In the ViraFEST assay, antigen-specific CD4+ clonotypes were identified by expansion after peptide-pool stimulation. A 10-day culture period preceded the isolation of CD4+ T cells. Nucleocapsid antibodies were negative in the vaccine recipients, who had never had SARS-CoV-2 infection. PBMC cultures contained about 2 million cells per well, roughly 10 IU/ml IL-2 and around 9.3 ug/ml peptides. This table comes from immunoSEQ multiplex PCR, and its TCRdb copy is limited to in-frame clones, with some not included. The table records about 55,000 clones, under 70% of them present only once. This CDR3 spans 16 amino acids. Germline CDR1 is MNHEY and CDR2 is SVGAGI. Between the trimmed V and J ends, which lost 0 bases and 2 bases, there was a span of 13 bases. The data stem from a study of vaccination effects on CD4 cells after COVID-19. Study-level background: Two doses of BNT162b2 or mRNA-1273 vaccine were administered to participants. Whole-study results and caveats: Vaccine-induced clones in healthy vaccinees cross-reacted with common cold coronaviruses in only 1 of 255 cases.

The sequencing here drew on CD4+ T cells from PBMCs cultured with SARS-CoV-2 spike peptides, taken before COVID-19 vaccination. This clonotype originated in a human donor who received a COVID-19 vaccine. This chain connects TRBV6-5 to TRBJ1-1; D gene ambiguous. The CDR3 sequence: CASSYSPREVNTEAFF. CDR3 DNA sequence: TGTGCCAGCAGTTACTCCCCGCGGGAGGTAAACACTGAAGCTTTCTTT.